The present entry profiles one T cell receptor beta chain with its context. Its specificity is not known. Every patient relapsed after autologous stem cell transplantation, and brentuximab vedotin exposure varied. The CDR3 is 19 residues long. Trimming removed 0 bases from V and 0 bases from J, with 16 bases in between. Germline assignment: CDR1 SGHRS and CDR2 YFSETQ. The data belong to a study of PD-1 blockade in classical Hodgkin lymphoma. On the study more broadly: Patients were dosed intravenously with nivolumab at 3 mg/kg every 2 weeks.

Broader study findings: Why repertoires differed is undefined; disease activity or prior therapy possibly contributed. It was reported that newly diagnosed patients had less baseline TCR diversity than healthy donors. It was among complete responders that baseline diversity resembled that of newly diagnosed patients.

Produced via immunoSEQ multiplex PCR; TCRdb's table is partial and in-frame only. The top ten hold about 18% of the sample, which has under 30,000 clones, about three quarters seen once. The chain joins TRBV5-1 to TRBJ2-6; TRBD1 might be the D (6 bases). The sequencing here drew on peripheral blood mononuclear cells (PBMCs), taken at baseline. The TCR originated in a human donor with classical Hodgkin lymphoma. CDR3 in amino acids: CASSLATQGLGSGANVLTF. The CDR3 nucleotides are TGCGCCAGCAGCTTGGCCACACAGGGTTTGGGCTCTGGGGCCAACGTCCTGACTTTC.